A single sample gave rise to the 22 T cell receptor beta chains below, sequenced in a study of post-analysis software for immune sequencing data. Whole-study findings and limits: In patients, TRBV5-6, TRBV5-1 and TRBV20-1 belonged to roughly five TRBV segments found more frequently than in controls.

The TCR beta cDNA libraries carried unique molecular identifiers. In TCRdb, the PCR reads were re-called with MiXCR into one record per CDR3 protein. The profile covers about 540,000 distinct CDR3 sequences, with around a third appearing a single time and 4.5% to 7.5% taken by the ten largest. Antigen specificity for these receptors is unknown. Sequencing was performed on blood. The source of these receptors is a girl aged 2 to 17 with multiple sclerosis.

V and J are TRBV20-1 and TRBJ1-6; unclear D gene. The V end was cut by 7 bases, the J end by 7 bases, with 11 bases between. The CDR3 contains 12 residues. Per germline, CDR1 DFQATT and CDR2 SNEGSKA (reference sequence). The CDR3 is CSVGDRNSPLHF. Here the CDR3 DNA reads TGCAGTGTCGGAGACCGGAATTCACCCCTCCACTTT.

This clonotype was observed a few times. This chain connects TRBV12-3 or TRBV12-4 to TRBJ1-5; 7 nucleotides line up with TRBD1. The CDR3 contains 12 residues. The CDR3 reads CALDRPNQPQHF. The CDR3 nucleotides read TGTGCTCTGGACAGGCCCAATCAGCCCCAGCATTTT.

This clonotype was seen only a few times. CDR3 nucleotide sequence: TGTGCCAGCACCACACAGGGTTCCTACAATGAGCAGTTCTTC. It yields the protein CASTTQGSYNEQFF. The chain combines TRBV12-3 or TRBV12-4 with TRBJ2-1; a weak D match, TRBD1 (6 bases). The V end was cut by 7 bases, the J end by 1 base, with 11 bases between. The CDR3 length is 14 residues.

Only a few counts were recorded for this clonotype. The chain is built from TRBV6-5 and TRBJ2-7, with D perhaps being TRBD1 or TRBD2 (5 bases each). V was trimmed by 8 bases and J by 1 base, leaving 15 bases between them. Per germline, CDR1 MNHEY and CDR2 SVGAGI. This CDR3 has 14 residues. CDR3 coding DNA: TGTGCCAGCCGGAGGCTTGGGGGATCCTACGAGCAGTACTTC. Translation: CASRRLGGSYEQYF.

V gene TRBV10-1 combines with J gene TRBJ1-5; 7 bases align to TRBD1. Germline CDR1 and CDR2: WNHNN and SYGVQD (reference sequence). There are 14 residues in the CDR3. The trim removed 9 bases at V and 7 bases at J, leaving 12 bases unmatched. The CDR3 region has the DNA TGCGCCAGACGAGACAGGGAGGGAGTGCAGCCCCAGCATTTT. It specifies CARRDREGVQPQHF.

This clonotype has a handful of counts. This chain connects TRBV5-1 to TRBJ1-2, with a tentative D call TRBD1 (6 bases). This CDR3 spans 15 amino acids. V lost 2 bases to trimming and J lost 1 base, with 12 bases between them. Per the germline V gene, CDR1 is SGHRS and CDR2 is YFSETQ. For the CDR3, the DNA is TGCGCCAGCAGCTTATCAACAGGGATTAACTATGGCTACACCTTC. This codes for CASSLSTGINYGYTF.

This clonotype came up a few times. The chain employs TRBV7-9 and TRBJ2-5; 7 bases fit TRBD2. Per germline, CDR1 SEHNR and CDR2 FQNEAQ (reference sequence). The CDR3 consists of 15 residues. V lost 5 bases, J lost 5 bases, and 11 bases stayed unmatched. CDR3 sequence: CASSPTTSPGETQYF. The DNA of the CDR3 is TGTGCCAGCAGCCCGACGACTAGCCCCGGGGAGACCCAGTACTTC.

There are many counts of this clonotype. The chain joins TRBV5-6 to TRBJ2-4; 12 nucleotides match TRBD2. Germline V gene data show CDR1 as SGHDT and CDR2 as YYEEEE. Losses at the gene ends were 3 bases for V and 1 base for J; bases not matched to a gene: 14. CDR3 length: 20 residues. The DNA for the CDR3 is TGTGCCAGCAGCTGGAGGCTAGCGGGGGGGCCACGGGTGGCCAAAAACATTCAGTACTTC. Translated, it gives CASSWRLAGGPRVAKNIQYF.

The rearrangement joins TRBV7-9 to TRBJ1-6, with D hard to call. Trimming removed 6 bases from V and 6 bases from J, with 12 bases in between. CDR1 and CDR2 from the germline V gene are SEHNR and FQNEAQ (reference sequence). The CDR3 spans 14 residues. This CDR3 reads CASRPILGNSPLHF. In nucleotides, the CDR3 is TGTGCCAGCAGGCCGATTTTGGGTAATTCACCCCTCCACTTT.

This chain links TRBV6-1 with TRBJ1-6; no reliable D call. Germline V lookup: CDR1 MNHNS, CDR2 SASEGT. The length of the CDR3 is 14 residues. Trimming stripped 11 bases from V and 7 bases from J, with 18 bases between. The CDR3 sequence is CACRAPVGNSPLHF. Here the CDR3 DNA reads TGTGCCTGTCGGGCCCCCGTCGGGAATTCACCCCTCCACTTT.

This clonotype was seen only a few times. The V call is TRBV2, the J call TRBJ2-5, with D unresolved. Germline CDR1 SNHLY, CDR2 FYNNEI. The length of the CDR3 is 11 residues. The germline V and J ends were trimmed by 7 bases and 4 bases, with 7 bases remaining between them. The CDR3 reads CASKVLETQYF. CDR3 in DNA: TGTGCCAGCAAGGTGTTAGAGACCCAGTACTTC.

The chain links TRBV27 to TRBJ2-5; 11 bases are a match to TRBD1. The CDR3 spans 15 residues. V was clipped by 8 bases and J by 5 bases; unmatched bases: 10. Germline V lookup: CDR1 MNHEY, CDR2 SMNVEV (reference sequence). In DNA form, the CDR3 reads TGTGCCAGCTATTCCGGGACAGGGGGTCGGGAGACCCAGTACTTC. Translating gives CASYSGTGGRETQYF.

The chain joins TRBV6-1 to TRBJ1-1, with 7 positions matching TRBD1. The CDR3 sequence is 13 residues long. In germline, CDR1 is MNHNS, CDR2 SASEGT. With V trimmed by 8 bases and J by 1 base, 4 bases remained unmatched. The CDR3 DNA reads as TGTGCCAGCCACAGGGGCAGGAACACTGAAGCTTTCTTT. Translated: CASHRGRNTEAFF.

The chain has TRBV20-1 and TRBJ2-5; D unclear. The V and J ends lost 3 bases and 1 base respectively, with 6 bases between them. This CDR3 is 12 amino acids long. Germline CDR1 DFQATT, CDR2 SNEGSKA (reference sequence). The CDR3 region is CSASPGQETQYF. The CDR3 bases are TGCAGTGCTAGCCCTGGCCAAGAGACCCAGTACTTC.

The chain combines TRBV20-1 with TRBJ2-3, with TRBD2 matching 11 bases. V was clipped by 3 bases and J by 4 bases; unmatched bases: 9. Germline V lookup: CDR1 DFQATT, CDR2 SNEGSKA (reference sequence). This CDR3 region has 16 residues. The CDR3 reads CSARGGLAAGADTQYF. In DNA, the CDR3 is TGCAGTGCTAGGGGGGGACTAGCGGCTGGGGCAGATACGCAGTATTTT.

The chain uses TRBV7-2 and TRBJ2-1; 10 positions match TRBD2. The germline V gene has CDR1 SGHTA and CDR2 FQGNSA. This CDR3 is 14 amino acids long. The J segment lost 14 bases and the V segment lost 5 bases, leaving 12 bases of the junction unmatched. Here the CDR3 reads CASSPQRGGFKEFF. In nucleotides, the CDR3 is TGTGCCAGCAGCCCCCAGCGGGGGGGCTTTAAGGAGTTCTTC.

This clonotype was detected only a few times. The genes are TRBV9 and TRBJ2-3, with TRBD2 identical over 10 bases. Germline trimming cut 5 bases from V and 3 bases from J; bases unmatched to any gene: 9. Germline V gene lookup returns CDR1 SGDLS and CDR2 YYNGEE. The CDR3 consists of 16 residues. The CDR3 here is CASRGRSGGATDTQYF. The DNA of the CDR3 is TGTGCCAGCAGAGGAAGGAGCGGGGGGGCGACAGATACGCAGTATTTT.

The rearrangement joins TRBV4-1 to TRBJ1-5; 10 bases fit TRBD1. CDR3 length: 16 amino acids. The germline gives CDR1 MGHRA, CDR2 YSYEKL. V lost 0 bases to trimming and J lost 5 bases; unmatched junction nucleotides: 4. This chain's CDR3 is CASSQDGQGVDQPQHF. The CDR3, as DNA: TGCGCCAGCAGCCAAGACGGACAGGGGGTGGATCAGCCCCAGCATTTT.

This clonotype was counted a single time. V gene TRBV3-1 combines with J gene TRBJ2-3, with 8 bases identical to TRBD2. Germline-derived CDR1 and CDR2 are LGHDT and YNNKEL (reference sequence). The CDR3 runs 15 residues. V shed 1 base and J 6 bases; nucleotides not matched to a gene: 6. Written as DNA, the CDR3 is TGTGCCAGCAGCCAAGGAGCGGGGGCAGGGGATACGCAGTATTTT. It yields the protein CASSQGAGAGDTQYF.

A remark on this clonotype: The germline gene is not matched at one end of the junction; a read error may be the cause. The CDR3 reads CASSLGGTSYGYSF. The CDR3, as DNA: TGTGCCAGCAGTTTGGGCGGGACTAGCTATGGCTACAGCTTC. The chain recombines TRBV12-3 or TRBV12-4 with TRBJ1-2; TRBD1 is a possible D gene (5 bases). This CDR3 contains 14 residues.

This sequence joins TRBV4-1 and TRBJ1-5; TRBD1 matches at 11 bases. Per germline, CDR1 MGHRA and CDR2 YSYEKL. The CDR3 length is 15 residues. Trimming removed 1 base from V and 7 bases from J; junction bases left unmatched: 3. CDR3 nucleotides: TGCGCCAGCAGCCAAGGGGGGACAGGGGGACAGCCCCAGCATTTT. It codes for CASSQGGTGGQPQHF.

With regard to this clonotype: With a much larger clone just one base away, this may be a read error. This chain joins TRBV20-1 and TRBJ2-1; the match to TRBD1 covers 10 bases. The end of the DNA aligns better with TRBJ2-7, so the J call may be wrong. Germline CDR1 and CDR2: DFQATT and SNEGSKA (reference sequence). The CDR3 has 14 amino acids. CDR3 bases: TGCAGTGCTAGGGGGACAGGGGAGGCCTACGAGCAGTACTTC. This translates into CSARGTGEAYEQYF.